This is a list of T cell receptor beta chains from one sample in a study of prognosis after radiotherapy for stage I lung cancer. MiXCR was run by TCRdb on the multiplex PCR reads, yielding one entry per CDR3 protein. The sample comprises about 23,000 distinct CDR3 sequences, approximately 45% of which are singletons, and 30% to 40% rests with the top ten. The material sequenced was PBMCs, taken before or after stereotactic body radiation therapy (not recorded which). These receptors came from a donor aged 50 or older with non-small cell lung cancer. Each CDR3 is given with its conserved first and last residue. The D gene is left open where the match is weak. The size field is filled for only some rows; it gives once, few, many or a size class.

d_gene | j_gene | v_gene | abundance | CDR3aa | CDR3nt
TRBD2 | TRBJ2-1 | TRBV5-1 | NA | CASSPGLAGRDEQFF | TGCGCCAGCAGCCCGGGACTAGCGGGAAGGGATGAGCAGTTCTTC
TRBD2 | TRBJ2-2 | TRBV6-2/TRBV6-3 | NA | CASSESSGRGSVELFF | TGTGCCAGCAGTGAAAGTAGCGGGAGGGGCTCCGTGGAGCTGTTTTTT
NA | TRBJ1-1 | TRBV11-3 | many | CASSSTDKGGFGNTEAFF | TGTGCCAGCAGCTCCACCGACAAGGGAGGCTTTGGGAACACTGAAGCTTTCTTT
TRBD2 | TRBJ2-1 | TRBV6-4 | NA | CASSEVVAGLYEQFF | TGTGCCAGCAGTGAGGTGGTAGCGGGGTTGTATGAGCAGTTCTTC
TRBD2 | TRBJ2-3 | TRBV19 | many | CASSSLAGVGTDTQYF | TGTGCCAGTAGTTCGCTAGCGGGAGTTGGTACAGATACGCAGTATTTT
NA | TRBJ1-4 | TRBV30 | many | CAWMTVNEKLFF | TGTGCCTGGATGACGGTAAATGAAAAACTGTTTTTT
NA | TRBJ2-3 | TRBV4-1 | NA | CASSQGKIGAGTDTQYF | TGCGCCAGCAGCCAAGGGAAAATAGGTGCTGGCACAGATACGCAGTATTTT
NA | TRBJ2-1 | TRBV12-3/TRBV12-4 | many | CASSLESGDYNEQFF | TGTGCCAGCAGTTTGGAGTCGGGGGACTACAATGAGCAGTTCTTC
TRBD2 | TRBJ2-1 | TRBV6-9 | NA | CASSYVSGGPTTEQFF | TGTGCCAGCAGTTACGTTAGCGGGGGACCCACAACTGAGCAGTTCTTC
NA | TRBJ1-2 | TRBV28 | once | CASSLQGLYGYTF | TGTGCCAGCAGTTTACAGGGATTATATGGCTACACCTTC
NA | TRBJ2-2 | TRBV20-1 | many | CSAQGQGGTGELFF | TGCAGTGCTCAAGGGCAGGGAGGCACCGGGGAGCTGTTTTTT
NA | TRBJ1-4 | TRBV20-1 | many | CSPRWGLTNEKLFF | TGCAGTCCCCGATGGGGGCTTACTAATGAAAAACTGTTTTTT
TRBD2 | TRBJ2-3 | TRBV9 | NA | CASSPWMGLGGDTQYF | TGTGCCAGCAGCCCTTGGATGGGACTAGGGGGAGATACGCAGTATTTT
NA | TRBJ1-1 | TRBV20-1 | NA | CSARDPTGLNHF | TGCAGTGCTAGAGACCCGACAGGTCTAAACCACTTT
TRBD2 | TRBJ2-4 | TRBV27 | few | CASSLIGPAGGPSPKNIQYF | TGTGCCAGCAGTTTAATCGGGCCAGCGGGAGGGCCCTCACCCAAAAACATTCAGTACTTC
NA | TRBJ2-1 | TRBV6-2/TRBV6-3 | many | CASSSPQRNYNEQFF | TGTGCCAGCAGTTCGCCCCAGCGGAACTACAATGAGCAGTTCTTC
TRBD1 | TRBJ1-2 | TRBV28 | many | CASSTPDRAGRHGYTF | TGTGCCAGCAGTACCCCGGACAGGGCGGGCCGACATGGCTACACCTTC
NA | TRBJ2-2 | TRBV28 | many | CASSTRLPGHAVFF | TGTGCCAGCAGTACGAGATTACCCGGCCATGCGGTGTTTTTT
TRBD2 | TRBJ2-3 | TRBV6-1 | NA | CATNSGGAPDTQYF | TGTGCCACCAATAGCGGGGGGGCACCCGATACGCAGTATTTT
NA | TRBJ2-7 | TRBV6-1 | medium-sized | CASSRDEGYEQYF | TGTGCCAGCAGTAGGGACGAAGGGTACGAGCAGTACTTC
NA | TRBJ2-7 | TRBV4-3 | NA | CASSQDHFWGYEQYF | TGCGCCAGCAGCCAAGATCATTTCTGGGGCTACGAGCAGTACTTC
NA | TRBJ1-1 | TRBV15 | once | CATIRAMAGTEAFF | TGCGCCACCATCAGAGCCATGGCTGGCACTGAAGCTTTCTTT
NA | TRBJ1-2 | TRBV14 | NA | CASSQAGTGRGYGYTF | TGTGCCAGCAGCCAAGCAGGGACTGGAAGAGGTTATGGCTACACCTTC
NA | TRBJ2-2 | TRBV18 | many | CASSPLGGKNTGELFF | TGTGCCAGCTCACCACTGGGGGGAAAGAACACCGGGGAGCTGTTTTTT
TRBD2 | TRBJ2-7 | TRBV5-6 | many | CASSFPGLAGGSPYYEQYF | TGTGCCAGCAGCTTTCCCGGACTAGCGGGAGGATCCCCCTACTACGAGCAGTACTTC
NA | TRBJ1-3 | TRBV20-1 | NA | CSALDTSGNTIYF | TGCAGTGCCCTGGACACCTCTGGAAACACCATATATTTT
NA | TRBJ1-2 | TRBV2 | medium-sized | CASREEGYGYTF | TGTGCCAGCAGGGAAGAGGGCTATGGCTACACCTTC
NA | TRBJ1-5 | TRBV20-1 | many | CSASTQINQPQHF | TGCAGTGCTAGCACACAAATTAATCAGCCCCAGCATTTT
NA | TRBJ1-1 | TRBV20-1 | many | CSARGNTEAFF | TGCAGTGCTAGGGGAAACACTGAAGCTTTCTTT
NA | TRBJ1-2 | TRBV2 | medium-sized | CASTFTGTDGYTF | TGTGCCAGCACCTTCACAGGTACAGATGGCTACACCTTC
NA | TRBJ2-3 | TRBV7-3 | many | CASSLIRTDTQYF | TGTGCCAGCAGCTTAATCCGCACAGATACGCAGTATTTT
NA | TRBJ1-6 | TRBV6-9 | once | CASSYGEGSYNSPLHF | TGTGCCAGCAGTTACGGCGAGGGCTCCTATAATTCACCCCTCCACTTT
NA | TRBJ1-2 | TRBV30 | NA | CALRKTGTEKGYNF | TGTGCCTTGAGAAAGACAGGAACGGAAAAGGGCTACAACTTC
NA | TRBJ2-7 | TRBV6-1 | many | CASSLQGSSYEQYF | TGTGCCAGCAGCCTCCAGGGGAGCTCCTACGAGCAGTACTTC
TRBD1 | TRBJ2-7 | TRBV7-3 | many | CASSHGQGGAEQYF | TGTGCCAGCAGCCATGGACAGGGGGGGGCAGAGCAGTACTTC
NA | TRBJ2-5 | TRBV2 | NA | CASSLTDPRETQYF | TGTGCCAGCAGCTTGACAGACCCTCGGGAGACCCAGTACTTC
TRBD2 | TRBJ2-1 | TRBV20-1 | many | CSTRGAYNEQFF | TGCAGTACCCGGGGGGCCTACAATGAGCAGTTCTTC
TRBD2 | TRBJ2-5 | TRBV20-1 | many | CSAADSTVGRAQYF | TGCAGTGCCGCGGACTCAACGGTCGGGAGGGCCCAGTACTTC
TRBD2 | TRBJ2-3 | TRBV20-1 | many | CSASGGAEGTDTQYF | TGCAGTGCCAGCGGGGGGGCTGAGGGCACAGATACGCAGTATTTT
NA | TRBJ1-6 | TRBV7-2 | few | CASSLNGATGNSPLHF | TGTGCCAGCAGCTTAAATGGGGCTACGGGGAATTCACCCCTCCACTTT
NA | TRBJ2-3 | TRBV28 | many | CASSHGRYGTDTQYF | TGTGCCAGCAGCCACGGCCGTTATGGGACAGATACGCAGTATTTT
NA | TRBJ2-1 | TRBV28 | many | CASSFAHSTYNEQFF | TGTGCCAGCAGTTTTGCCCACAGTACCTACAATGAGCAGTTCTTC
TRBD1 | TRBJ2-7 | TRBV18 | many | CASSQGQAYEQYF | TGTGCCAGCTCACAAGGACAGGCCTACGAGCAGTACTTC
TRBD1 | TRBJ2-3 | TRBV7-6 | few | CASSLNRGSTDTQYF | TGTGCCAGCAGCCTAAACAGGGGGTCAACAGATACGCAGTATTTT
NA | TRBJ2-3 | TRBV7-8 | many | CASSLDEGRFTDTQYF | TGTGCCAGCAGCTTAGACGAAGGCCGTTTCACAGATACGCAGTATTTT
NA | TRBJ2-7 | TRBV4-1 | NA | CASSQGGVQGRTSYEQYF | TGCGCCAGCAGCCAAGGGGGAGTACAGGGGAGGACCTCCTACGAGCAGTACTTC
NA | TRBJ2-2 | TRBV6-4 | NA | CASSDTNTGELFF | TGTGCCAGCAGTGACACGAACACCGGGGAGCTGTTTTTT
NA | TRBJ1-2 | TRBV7-9 | many | CASSFAGMSGYTF | TGTGCCAGCAGCTTTGCCGGGATGAGTGGCTACACCTTC
NA | TRBJ2-1 | TRBV4-1 | NA | CASSQGFLPTRYNEQFF | TGCGCCAGCAGCCAAGGGTTTCTGCCGACCAGATACAATGAGCAGTTCTTC
NA | TRBJ1-6 | TRBV6-2/TRBV6-3 | NA | CASSPRGGRTLDF | TGTGCCAGCAGTCCCCGGGGGGGCCGGACCCTAGACTTT
TRBD2 | TRBJ2-7 | TRBV11-3 | few | CASSSGTSGYEQYF | TGTGCCAGCAGTTCCGGGACTAGTGGGTACGAGCAGTACTTC